Presented here are 6 T cell receptor beta chains from one specimen sequenced in a study of Ad26.COV2.S vaccination and SARS-CoV-2 variants. Treatment specified: around 19 received Ad26.COV2.S at low or high dose, single or two shots; roughly 5 received placebo; per-sample allocation not given. The samples were gathered on day 63 after the first injection of vaccine or placebo. Some clones are missing from TCRdb's copy, which holds only in-frame ones; the method was immunoSEQ multiplex PCR. The data hold some 520,000 clones, with 70% to 90% observed a single time. The sample consisted of peripheral blood, taken in a trial of Ad26.COV2.S vaccine versus placebo. These receptors were obtained from a person between 18 and 60 years old who received the Ad26.COV2.S COVID-19 vaccine or a placebo.

This chain uses TRBV11-2 with TRBJ2-7, with TRBD1 identical over 7 bases. Trimming at V came to 5 bases and at J to 3 bases, leaving 7 bases not matched to a gene. Germline CDR1 and CDR2: SGHAT and FQNNGV. There are 14 residues in the CDR3. The CDR3 region is CASSLGTANYEQYF. CDR3 DNA: TGTGCCAGCAGCCTTGGGACAGCGAACTACGAGCAGTACTTC.

This rearrangement joins TRBV2 to TRBJ2-5; tentatively, D is TRBD1 (5 bases). The V and J ends lost 8 bases and 9 bases respectively, with 19 bases between them. The CDR3 totals 13 residues. The germline gives CDR1 SNHLY, CDR2 FYNNEI. This CDR3 is CASGPEEVTAQYF. CDR3 DNA: TGTGCCAGCGGCCCTGAAGAGGTGACAGCCCAGTACTTC. The full variable domain, in which reference TRBV2 and TRBJ2-5 provide the parts outside the CDR3, is EPEVTQTPSHQVTQMGQEVILRCVPISNHLYFYWYRQILGQKVEFLVSFYNNEISEKSEIFDDQFSVERPDGSNFTLKIRSTKLEDSAMYFCASGPEEVTAQYFGPGTRLLVL.

The CDR3 loop reads CASSLTTAVSNQPQHF. In DNA, the CDR3 is TGTGCCAGCAGCTTGACCACAGCAGTTAGCAATCAGCCCCAGCATTTT. The chain combines TRBV5-8 with TRBJ1-5; D unresolved. Trimming shortened V by 1 base and J by 0 bases, and 11 bases separated the two germline ends. The CDR3 loop spans 16 amino acids. The germline V gene encodes CDR1 SGHTS and CDR2 YDEGEE.

The rearrangement joins TRBV6-2 or TRBV6-3 to TRBJ1-2; 8 nucleotides line up with TRBD1. V lost 5 bases, J lost 5 bases, and 7 bases stayed unmatched. Germline V CDR1 and CDR2: MNHEY, SVGEGT. The CDR3 sequence is 14 residues long. The CDR3 loop reads CASSQRQGWYGYTF. The CDR3 DNA reads as TGTGCCAGCAGTCAGAGACAGGGGTGGTATGGCTACACCTTC.

A word on this clone: This same CDR3 is encoded by further DNA sequences in the sample. J is TRBJ2-5 and V is TRBV5-5; D remains unclear. Germline values: CDR1 SGHKS, CDR2 YYEKEE (reference sequence). Trimming took off 1 base at V and 5 bases at J, with 3 bases between the two ends. The CDR3 spans 11 residues. The CDR3 is CASSLKETQYF. The CDR3 DNA is TGTGCCAGCAGCTTGAAGGAGACCCAGTACTTC.

The genes are TRBV6-1 and TRBJ2-2, with TRBD1 as a possible D gene (5 bases). The CDR3 runs 16 residues. With 2 bases removed from V and 7 bases from J, the gap between germline ends came to 17 bases. From germline, CDR1 is MNHNS and CDR2 SASEGT. The CDR3 is CASSESFGWGFGELFF. Written as DNA, the CDR3 is TGTGCCAGCAGTGAATCTTTCGGGTGGGGCTTCGGGGAGCTGTTTTTT.